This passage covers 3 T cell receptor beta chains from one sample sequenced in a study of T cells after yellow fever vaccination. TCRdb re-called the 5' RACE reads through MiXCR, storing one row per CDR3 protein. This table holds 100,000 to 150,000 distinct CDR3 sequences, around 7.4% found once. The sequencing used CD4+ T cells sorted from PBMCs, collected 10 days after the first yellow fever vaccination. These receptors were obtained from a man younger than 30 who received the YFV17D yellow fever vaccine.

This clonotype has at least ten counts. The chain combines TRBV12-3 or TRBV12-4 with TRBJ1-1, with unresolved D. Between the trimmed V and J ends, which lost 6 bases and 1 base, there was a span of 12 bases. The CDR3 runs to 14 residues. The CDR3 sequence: CASRVSGSNTEAFF. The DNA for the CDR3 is TGTGCCAGCAGGGTGTCGGGATCGAACACTGAAGCTTTCTTT.

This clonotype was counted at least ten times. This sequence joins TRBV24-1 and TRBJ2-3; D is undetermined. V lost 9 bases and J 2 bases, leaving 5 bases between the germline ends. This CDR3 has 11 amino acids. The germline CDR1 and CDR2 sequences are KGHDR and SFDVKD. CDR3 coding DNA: TGTGCCACCGAACTCACAGATACGCAGTATTTT. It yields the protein CATELTDTQYF.

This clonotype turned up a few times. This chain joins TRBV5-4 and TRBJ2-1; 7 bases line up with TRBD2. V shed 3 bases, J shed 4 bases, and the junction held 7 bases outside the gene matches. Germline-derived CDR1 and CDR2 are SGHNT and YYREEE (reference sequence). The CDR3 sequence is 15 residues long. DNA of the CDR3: TGTGCCAGCAGCTCCCGGGGAGGGGTATACAATGAGCAGTTCTTC. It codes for CASSSRGGVYNEQFF.